The 8 T cell receptor beta chains in this list originate from one sample, sequenced in a study of T cell responses to AZD1222 COVID-19 vaccine. TCRdb's copy holds only in-frame clones and misses some; the assay was immunoSEQ multiplex PCR. The table records some 160,000 clones, approximately 90% of them present only once. The source was peripheral blood, collected on day 0 of AZD1222 vaccination. All receptors derive from an adult in good health.

The rearrangement uses TRBV20-1 and TRBJ1-2, with 8 bases that match TRBD1. Trimming cost V 6 bases and J 5 bases; bases outside gene matches: 2. The length of the CDR3 is 11 residues. CDR1 is DFQATT, CDR2 SNEGSKA, per germline (reference sequence). The chain's CDR3 is CSARTGYGYTF. The CDR3 DNA reads TGCAGTGCGCGGACAGGGTATGGCTACACCTTC.

This sequence joins TRBV4-1 and TRBJ1-2, with D possibly being TRBD1 (6 bases). The germline CDR1 and CDR2 sequences are MGHRA and YSYEKL. V was pared by 5 bases and J by 4 bases, with 14 bases between. CDR3 size: 14 residues. CDR3 residues: CASSEGHQIYGYTF. DNA of the CDR3: TGCGCCAGCAGCGAGGGACACCAGATCTATGGCTACACCTTC.

Written as DNA, the CDR3 is TGTGCCAGCAGCGGGGGCCAGGGTAAAAACATTCAGTACTTC. This codes for CASSGGQGKNIQYF. The chain recombines TRBV5-5 with TRBJ2-4; D is perhaps TRBD1 (6 bases). V gave up 4 bases and J gave up 4 bases, with 12 bases separating them. CDR1 and CDR2 (germline): SGHKS, YYEKEE (reference sequence). The CDR3 covers 14 residues.

This rearrangement joins TRBV7-9 to TRBJ1-5, with 7 bases matching TRBD1. This CDR3 has 14 amino acids. V dropped 5 bases and J dropped 4; count of bases not matched to a gene: 5. The germline gives CDR1 SEHNR, CDR2 FQNEAQ (reference sequence). DNA for the CDR3: TGTGCCAGCAGCCGGACAGGAGATAATCAGCCCCAGCATTTT. Translation gives CASSRTGDNQPQHF.

Turning to this clone: The sample holds other DNA sequences that translate to the same CDR3. The V call is TRBV18, the J call TRBJ2-2; D is undetermined. This CDR3 contains 12 residues. CDR1 KGHSH and CDR2 LQKENI come from the germline V gene. V gave up 1 base and J gave up 4 bases, with 1 base separating them. As DNA, the CDR3 is TGTGCCAGCTCACCACTCACCGGGGAGCTGTTTTTT. It encodes CASSPLTGELFF.

J is TRBJ2-7 and V is TRBV7-2; 7 bases map to TRBD1. The junction had 8 bases not matched to a gene; V was cut back by 0 bases and J by 0 bases. CDR3 size: 17 residues. CDR1 and CDR2 (germline): SGHTA, FQGNSA. CDR3 nucleotide sequence: TGTGCCAGCAGCTTAGCATTCACAGGGGCCAACTCCTACGAGCAGTACTTC. As protein: CASSLAFTGANSYEQYF.

The chain couples TRBV7-9 to TRBJ1-2; D gene unclear. Germline V gene lookup returns CDR1 SEHNR and CDR2 FQNEAQ (reference sequence). The CDR3 consists of 15 residues. Trimming pared 0 bases from V and 2 bases from J, leaving 10 bases between. The CDR3 reads CASSLALGFNYGYTF. The CDR3 nucleotides read TGTGCCAGCAGCTTAGCGTTAGGGTTCAACTATGGCTACACCTTC.

This chain uses TRBV28 with TRBJ1-4, with TRBD1 matching 10 bases. This CDR3 has 16 residues. Germline-derived CDR1 and CDR2 are MDHEN and SYDVKM. The V gene end was trimmed by 5 bases and the J gene end by 3 bases; junction bases not matched to a gene: 6. The CDR3 coding sequence is TGTGCCAGCAGTCCCGAGGGGACAGGGGCTAATGAAAAACTGTTTTTT. Its translation is CASSPEGTGANEKLFF. The full variable domain, completed using reference TRBV28 and TRBJ1-4, is DVKVTQSSRYLVKRTGEKVFLECVQDMDHENMFWYRQDPGLGLRLIYFSYDVKMKEKGDIPEGYSVSREKKERFSLILESASTNQTSMYLCASSPEGTGANEKLFFGSGTQLSVL.